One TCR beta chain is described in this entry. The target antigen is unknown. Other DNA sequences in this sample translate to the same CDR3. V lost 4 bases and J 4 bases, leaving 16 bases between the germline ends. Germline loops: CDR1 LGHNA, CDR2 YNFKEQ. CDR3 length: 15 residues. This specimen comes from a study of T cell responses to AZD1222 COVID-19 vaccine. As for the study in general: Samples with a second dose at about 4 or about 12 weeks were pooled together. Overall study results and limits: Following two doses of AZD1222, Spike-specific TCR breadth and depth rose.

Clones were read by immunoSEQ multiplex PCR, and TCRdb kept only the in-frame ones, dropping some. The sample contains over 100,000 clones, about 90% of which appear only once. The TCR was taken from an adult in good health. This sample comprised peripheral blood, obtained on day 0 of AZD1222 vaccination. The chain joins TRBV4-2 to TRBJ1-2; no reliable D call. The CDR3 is CASSPLSTGSYGYTF. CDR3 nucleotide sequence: TGTGCCAGCAGCCCCCTTTCGACCGGGAGCTATGGCTACACCTTC.